These 20 T cell receptor beta chains came from one sample sequenced in a study of OX40 agonist ivuxolimab in advanced cancers. TCRdb keeps only in-frame clones here, not all; method: immunoSEQ multiplex PCR. The sample lists around 70,000 clones; under 90% were seen once. The specimen comprised CD4+ or CD8+ T cells sorted from blood, sampled in a trial of the OX40 agonist ivuxolimab. Every receptor here comes from an adult with an advanced solid tumor such as melanoma, head and neck, liver or kidney cancer.

The rearrangement uses TRBV7-2 and TRBJ2-2, with TRBD2 identical over 8 bases. There are 17 residues in the CDR3. Germline V gene data show CDR1 as SGHTA and CDR2 as FQGNSA. V shed 1 base, J shed 4 bases, and the junction held 8 bases outside the gene matches. The CDR3 DNA is TGTGCCAGCAGCTTAGGGCCCCCAGCGGGAGCCACCGGGGAGCTGTTTTTT. This gives the protein CASSLGPPAGATGELFF.

CDR3 coding DNA: TGTGCCTGGAGTAATAACTACGGGCAGTACTTC. This codes for CAWSNNYGQYF. V gene TRBV30 combines with J gene TRBJ2-5, with no clear D. Germline loops: CDR1 GTSNPN, CDR2 SVGIG (reference sequence). Deletions cut 2 bases from V and 11 bases from J, with 12 bases between. CDR3 length equals 11 residues.

The genes are TRBV19 and TRBJ2-1; TRBD1 matches 11 bases. Germline V gene lookup returns CDR1 LNHDA and CDR2 SQIVND (reference sequence). CDR3 length equals 14 residues. Losses at the gene ends were 8 bases for V and 5 bases for J; bases not matched to a gene: 5. CDR3 nucleotide sequence: TGTGCCAGTGTCCGGACAGGGGGCAACAATGAGCAGTTCTTC. It specifies CASVRTGGNNEQFF.

V and J are TRBV7-9 and TRBJ1-5; TRBD1 aligns across 7 bases. V lost 1 base, J lost 5 bases, and 2 bases stayed unmatched. This CDR3 has 14 amino acids. The V gene's germline CDR1 is SEHNR and CDR2 FQNEAQ (reference sequence). The CDR3 nucleotides are TGTGCCAGCAGCTTAGACAGGGGAGATCAGCCCCAGCATTTT. Encoded protein: CASSLDRGDQPQHF.

This clone showed up just a few times. V and J are TRBV10-2 and TRBJ2-1, with 10 bases matching TRBD2. CDR1 is WSHSY and CDR2 is SAAADI in the germline V gene. The CDR3 is 15 residues long. Losses at the gene ends were 8 bases for V and 5 bases for J; bases not matched to a gene: 9. In DNA, the CDR3 is TGCGCCAGCGCCCGACTAGCGGGCTGGAACAATGAGCAGTTCTTC. Protein product: CASARLAGWNNEQFF.

The V and J genes are TRBV7-9 and TRBJ2-5, with D possibly being TRBD2 (5 bases). Per germline, CDR1 SEHNR and CDR2 FQNEAQ (reference sequence). The CDR3 length is 13 residues. V was trimmed by 6 bases and J by 7 bases, leaving 15 bases between them. The CDR3 is CASSSSQRGTQYF. The CDR3 DNA follows: TGTGCCAGCAGTTCAAGTCAACGGGGGACCCAGTACTTC.

The J gene is TRBJ1-1, the V gene TRBV25-1; tentative D call: TRBD1 (6 bases). The ends were cut back, 2 bases at V and 4 bases at J, with 11 bases in the middle. CDR1 is MGHDK and CDR2 is SYGVNS in the germline V gene. The CDR3 loop spans 14 amino acids. The CDR3, as DNA: TGTGCCAGCAGTGAAGGGGACATTATCACTGAAGCTTTCTTT. It encodes CASSEGDIITEAFF.

The chain has TRBV2 and TRBJ2-5; 10 bases match TRBD2. Trimming cost V 5 bases and J 4 bases; bases outside gene matches: 7. This CDR3 region has 15 residues. Germline CDR1 SNHLY, CDR2 FYNNEI. Here the CDR3 reads CASSLAGGGGETQYF. DNA for the CDR3: TGTGCCAGCAGTTTAGCGGGAGGCGGTGGAGAGACCCAGTACTTC.

The chain links TRBV29-1 to TRBJ2-7; weak D call: TRBD1 (5 bases). The CDR3 is made up of 12 amino acids. V gave up 4 bases and J gave up 5 bases, with 12 bases separating them. CDR1 SQVTM and CDR2 ANQGSEA come from the germline V gene. DNA of the CDR3: TGCAGCGTTGTTCCAGGGAAGAACGAGCAGTACTTC. It specifies CSVVPGKNEQYF.

The J gene is TRBJ2-1, the V gene TRBV27; TRBD2 aligns across 15 bases. Per the germline V gene, CDR1 is MNHEY and CDR2 is SMNVEV (reference sequence). J lost 5 bases, V lost 8 bases, and 10 bases had no gene match. The CDR3 is 17 amino acids. For the CDR3, the DNA is TGTGCCAGCGGGGGACTAGCGGGAGGTTGGACCAACAATGAGCAGTTCTTC. This gives the protein CASGGLAGGWTNNEQFF.

The chain couples TRBV5-4 to TRBJ2-5, with 8 bases that match TRBD2. V shed 0 bases and J 3 bases; nucleotides not matched to a gene: 4. The CDR3 has 15 amino acids. The germline V gene encodes CDR1 SGHNT and CDR2 YYREEE (reference sequence). The CDR3 protein is CASSLDLTSEETQYF. The CDR3 DNA reads as TGTGCCAGCAGCTTGGATTTGACTAGCGAAGAGACCCAGTACTTC.

The rearrangement uses TRBV4-1 and TRBJ2-1; D remains unclear. CDR1 is MGHRA, CDR2 YSYEKL, per germline. The CDR3 contains 16 residues. The V and J ends lost 1 base and 0 bases respectively, with 10 bases between them. The CDR3 spells CASSQVDLISYNEQFF. CDR3 DNA: TGCGCCAGCAGCCAAGTTGACCTGATCTCCTACAATGAGCAGTTCTTC.

The rearrangement uses TRBV10-2 and TRBJ1-6; 10 bases map to TRBD1. CDR3 size: 16 residues. Unmatched junction bases numbered 6, after V lost 6 bases and J lost 4 bases. Germline values: CDR1 WSHSY, CDR2 SAAADI. CDR3 DNA sequence: TGCGCCAGCAGGGACGGACAGGGGGGATATAATTCACCCCTCCACTTT. Encoded protein: CASRDGQGGYNSPLHF.

This clone was detected only once. The CDR3 is CASSLTGITYEQYF. Here the CDR3 DNA reads TGTGCCAGTAGTCTGACAGGGATCACCTACGAGCAGTACTTC. The rearrangement uses TRBV19 and TRBJ2-7; the match to TRBD1 covers 7 bases. CDR1 and CDR2 from the germline V gene are LNHDA and SQIVND (reference sequence). V lost 5 bases and J lost 2; bases outside the gene matches: 6. This CDR3 comprises 14 residues.

CDR3 in amino acids: CASSQEFSRNQPQHF. The CDR3 region has the DNA TGTGCCAGCAGCCAAGAATTCAGCAGAAATCAGCCCCAGCATTTT. The chain has TRBV7-2 and TRBJ1-5, with unresolved D. Trimming cost V 5 bases and J 4 bases, with 15 bases left between them. The CDR3 runs 15 residues. Germline values: CDR1 SGHTA, CDR2 FQGNSA.

V gene TRBV9 combines with J gene TRBJ1-4, with D tentatively TRBD1 (6 bases). Trimming stripped 0 bases from V and 7 bases from J, with 19 bases between. The germline gives CDR1 SGDLS, CDR2 YYNGEE. This CDR3 is 17 amino acids long. The CDR3 loop is CASSVGRGPGYIEKLFF. The CDR3 DNA reads as TGTGCCAGCAGCGTAGGTCGGGGGCCGGGGTACATTGAAAAACTGTTTTTT.

This clone was detected only a few times. This chain uses TRBV7-2 with TRBJ2-3; tentative D call: TRBD2 (5 bases). Trimming cost V 5 bases and J 2 bases, with 20 bases left between them. CDR3 length: 17 amino acids. CDR1 and CDR2 (germline): SGHTA, FQGNSA. DNA for the CDR3: TGTGCCAGCAGCCGTAGACCGACCCGGGGAAACACAGATACGCAGTATTTT. Its protein is CASSRRPTRGNTDTQYF.

Here the CDR3 DNA reads TGTGCCAGCAGTGCCTTGGGCCGGGGAGGAGGAAACACCATATATTTT. The encoded protein is CASSALGRGGGNTIYF. The J gene is TRBJ1-3, the V gene TRBV27; the D is unclear. This CDR3 region has 16 residues. Germline lookup yields CDR1 MNHEY and CDR2 SMNVEV (reference sequence). V dropped 5 bases and J dropped 4 bases, with 18 bases sitting between them.

The chain uses TRBV7-9 and TRBJ2-7, with 11 bases matching TRBD2. The CDR3 totals 14 residues. Trimming removed 1 base from V and 11 bases from J; junction bases left unmatched: 7. CDR1 SEHNR and CDR2 FQNEAQ come from the germline V gene (reference sequence). DNA for the CDR3: TGTGCCAGCAGCTTAGAGGCTAGCGGGGGGCCCGAGTACTTC. It encodes CASSLEASGGPEYF.

V is TRBV5-1 and J is TRBJ1-1, with TRBD1 matching over 7 bases. Germline V gene data show CDR1 as SGHRS and CDR2 as YFSETQ. The CDR3 covers 15 residues. Trimming took 1 base from V and 5 from J; bases not matched to a gene: 8. The CDR3 sequence is CASSLRRDSLTEAFF. The CDR3 nucleotides are TGCGCCAGCAGCTTGAGACGGGACAGTCTGACTGAAGCTTTCTTT.